This T cell receptor beta chain was captured in a study of OX40 agonist ivuxolimab in advanced cancers. This CDR3 is built from 16 residues. The germline V gene has CDR1 MNHEY and CDR2 SMNVEV (reference sequence). Trimming cost V 2 bases and J 0 bases, with 13 bases left between them. Generated by immunoSEQ multiplex PCR, the TCRdb table keeps only in-frame clones and is missing some. The sample contains approximately 69,000 clones, around 84% of which appear only once. The chain joins TRBV27 to TRBJ1-1, with D perhaps TRBD1 (5 bases). Sequencing used CD4+ or CD8+ T cells sorted from blood, obtained in a trial of the OX40 agonist ivuxolimab. The source of this sequence is an adult with an advanced solid tumor such as melanoma, head and neck, liver or kidney cancer. The chain's CDR3 is CASSLRGDALNTEAFF. CDR3 coding DNA: TGTGCCAGCAGTTTAAGAGGGGACGCTTTGAACACTGAAGCTTTCTTT.